Listed below are T cell receptor beta chains from one sample, sequenced in a study of low-dose radiotherapy and immunotherapy resistance in tumors. TCRdb processed the reads anew with MiXCR; each CDR3 protein has one entry. The sample lists 70,000 to 90,000 distinct CDR3 sequences; about 18% were seen once. The sequencing here drew on PBMCs, taken before treatment. Receptors originate from a male donor with prostate cancer. Each CDR3 is given with its conserved first and last residue. The D gene is left open where the match is weak. Some rows have no size entry. The others give once, few or many, or a class for an expanded clone.

d_call j_call v_call clone_size cdr3_nt cdr3_aa
TRBD1 TRBJ1-2 TRBV29-1 many TGCAGCGTTAGCTCCCGACAGGGGAGTAGAGTCTACACCTTC CSVSSRQGSRVYTF
- TRBJ2-3 TRBV9 many TGTGCCAGCAGCGTAGAACGGGGATACACAGATACGCAGTATTTT CASSVERGYTDTQYF
- TRBJ2-1 TRBV2 many TGTGCCAGCAGTAGTCTAACCTCCTACAATGAGCAGTTCTTC CASSSLTSYNEQFF
- TRBJ2-2 TRBV6-1 few TGTGCCAGTGTAAGACAGGCGGGCACCGGGGAGCTGTTTTTT CASVRQAGTGELFF
- TRBJ2-5 TRBV6-5 - TGTGCCAGCAGTCGCATGTCCGACAGGAGCGAAGAGACCCAGTACTTC CASSRMSDRSEETQYF
- TRBJ1-2 TRBV18 many TGTGCCAGCTCTATGGCAGCTGATGAGGCCTATGGCTACACCTTC CASSMAADEAYGYTF
- TRBJ2-7 TRBV5-1 - TGCGCCAGCAGCCCCCTAGCCAGCTCCTACGAGCAGTACTTC CASSPLASSYEQYF
TRBD1 TRBJ1-5 TRBV12-3/TRBV12-4 many TGTGCCAGCAGTGGGACAGGGCCCAATCAGCCCCAGCATTTT CASSGTGPNQPQHF
- TRBJ2-7 TRBV4-1 few TGCGCCAGCAGCCTAAGTACTAAGGAACCCTACGAGCAGTACTTC CASSLSTKEPYEQYF
TRBD1 TRBJ2-3 TRBV2 many TGTGCCAGCAGCCCGTACCGGGACAGGGGTTCGGATACGCAGTATTTT CASSPYRDRGSDTQYF
- TRBJ2-1 TRBV5-1 many TGCGCCAGCAGCTTGTCTAGTGTTAATATGAATGAGCAGTTCTTC CASSLSSVNMNEQFF
- TRBJ1-1 TRBV11-2 many TGTGCCAGCAGCATACGTCAGGGTGGCACTGAAGCTTTCTTT CASSIRQGGTEAFF
TRBD1 TRBJ2-7 TRBV27 many TGTGCCAGCAGTACTCGGGGACAGGGAAGACCCTACGAGCAGTACTTC CASSTRGQGRPYEQYF
TRBD2 TRBJ2-5 TRBV7-9 many TGTGCCAGCGGACGTACTAGCGGGCCCCAAGAGACCCAGTACTTC CASGRTSGPQETQYF
TRBD2 TRBJ2-5 TRBV6-2/TRBV6-3 many TGTGCCAGCAGTGAACTAGCGGGGGGGCCAGAGACCCAGTACTTC CASSELAGGPETQYF
TRBD2 TRBJ2-3 TRBV19 few TGTGCCAGTAGTGGACTAGCGGGGGCCATCACAGATACGCAGTATTTT CASSGLAGAITDTQYF
- TRBJ1-1 TRBV6-1 many TGTGCCAGCGGACGGAACATGAACACTGAAGCTTTCTTT CASGRNMNTEAFF
- TRBJ1-1 TRBV3-1 many TGTGCCAGCAGCCATCCAAAAACAGGGAACACTGAAGCTTTCTTT CASSHPKTGNTEAFF
- TRBJ1-2 TRBV29-1 many TGCAGCGTTGTCCTCCCAGGGAATATGAACTATGGCTACACCTTC CSVVLPGNMNYGYTF
TRBD1 TRBJ1-1 TRBV19 many TGTGCCAGTAGAGACCGCCCAGGGGGCAACACTGAAGCTTTCTTT CASRDRPGGNTEAFF
- TRBJ1-2 TRBV7-2 many TGTGCCAGCAGCTCGGGGGTAGGGGGTGGGTTCTATGGCTACACCTTC CASSSGVGGGFYGYTF
- TRBJ2-7 TRBV7-9 - TGTGCCAGCAGCACAGGGGGGGCCTACTACGAGCAGTACTTC CASSTGGAYYEQYF
- TRBJ2-1 TRBV2 many TGTGCCAGCAGAGGCCCGGCGCGGGGGCTGGGTGAGCAGTTCTTC CASRGPARGLGEQFF
TRBD1 TRBJ2-7 TRBV29-1 many TGCAGCGTTGTGAGGGACAGCACCTACGAGCAGTACTTC CSVVRDSTYEQYF
TRBD1 TRBJ1-4 TRBV7-8 many TGTGCCAGCAGCCTGACAGGGGTTGGTGAAAAACTGTTTTTT CASSLTGVGEKLFF
TRBD1 TRBJ1-5 TRBV12-3/TRBV12-4 many TGTGCCAGCAGTCACCGGGACAGCTATAGCAATCAGCCCCAGCATTTT CASSHRDSYSNQPQHF
TRBD2 TRBJ2-1 TRBV7-9 many TGTGCCAGCAGCCGTTTAGCGGGGGCCTACAATGAGCAGTTCTTC CASSRLAGAYNEQFF
- TRBJ2-3 TRBV9 many TGTGCCAGCACGGAAAGGGGGGGGGCAGATACGCAGTATTTT CASTERGGADTQYF
- TRBJ1-1 TRBV18 many TGTGCCAGCTCACCACGGGAAGGGAACACTGAAGCTTTCTTT CASSPREGNTEAFF
- TRBJ2-5 TRBV7-2 many TGTGCCAGCAGCCAACAGGTTAGAGAGACCCAGTACTTC CASSQQVRETQYF
- TRBJ2-5 TRBV3-1 many TGTGCCAGCAGCCAAGCAACGGGGCCGGAAGAGACCCAGTACTTC CASSQATGPEETQYF
TRBD1 TRBJ1-4 TRBV7-8 many TGTGCCAGCAGCCCCCGGGACAGGGTTTTTGAAAAACTGTTTTTT CASSPRDRVFEKLFF
- TRBJ2-3 TRBV13 many TGTGCCAGCAGCTACGGACTGTCCCCCACAGATACGCAGTATTTT CASSYGLSPTDTQYF
TRBD1 TRBJ2-3 TRBV12-3/TRBV12-4 many TGTGCCAGTGAGGACAGGGGGCAGCGTACGCAGTATTTT CASEDRGQRTQYF
- TRBJ1-5 TRBV20-1 many TGCAGTGCTAGTAAGGTTTTTGGGGGACTCCTTAGCAATCAGCCCCAGCATTTT CSASKVFGGLLSNQPQHF
- TRBJ1-1 TRBV7-3 many TGTGCCAGCAGCTCCGTCGGACAGAATGAAGCTTTCTTT CASSSVGQNEAFF
- TRBJ2-1 TRBV2 many TGTGCCAGCAGTGTGGGGGGCCGGAACAATGAGCAGTTCTTC CASSVGGRNNEQFF
TRBD2 TRBJ2-6 TRBV7-9 many TGTGCCAGCAGCCCACCCCCCCGGTTCGGGGGGACTGGGGCCAACGTCCTGACTTTC CASSPPPRFGGTGANVLTF
- TRBJ1-2 TRBV6-2/TRBV6-3 many TGTGCCAGCAGAACAGGGCCGCTCGATGGCTACACCTTC CASRTGPLDGYTF
TRBD1 TRBJ1-1 TRBV12-3/TRBV12-4 many TGTGCCAGCAGTTTAGAGGGGGCAGGGAACACTGAAGCTTTCTTT CASSLEGAGNTEAFF
- TRBJ2-2 TRBV5-1 many TGCGCCAGCAGCCCGTACGGCACCGGGGAGCTGTTTTTT CASSPYGTGELFF
TRBD1 TRBJ2-3 TRBV4-2 many TGTGCCAGCAGCCGAGTCGGGACAGGGGGCACCACAGATACGCAGTATTTT CASSRVGTGGTTDTQYF
TRBD2 TRBJ2-1 TRBV18 many TGTGCCAGCTCACACGGTGAACCGGGACTAGGATCGTTCTTC CASSHGEPGLGSFF
- TRBJ2-2 TRBV7-3 many TGTGCCAGTAGGGCACAGTCCACCGGGGAGCTGTTTTTT CASRAQSTGELFF
TRBD1 TRBJ2-5 TRBV11-2 - TGTGCCAGCAGCAAAGGACAGGCCGAAGAGACCCAGTACTTC CASSKGQAEETQYF
TRBD1 TRBJ2-1 TRBV20-1 many TGCAGTGCTAGATCCAAGGACAGGGTCAATGAGCAGTTCTTC CSARSKDRVNEQFF
TRBD1 TRBJ2-7 TRBV29-1 many TGCAGCGGGTCAATCGGACAGGGCTACGAGCAGTACTTC CSGSIGQGYEQYF
- TRBJ2-1 TRBV29-1 many TGCAGCGTTGTAGGGTCCGAGCAGTTCTTC CSVVGSEQFF
TRBD1 TRBJ1-5 TRBV6-6 few TGTGCCAGCAGTTCAGGGGGGGGGAATCAGCCCCAGCATTTT CASSSGGGNQPQHF
- TRBJ2-5 TRBV20-1 many TGCAGTCTCGAGGGGTCGGAAGAGACCCAGTACTTC CSLEGSEETQYF
- TRBJ2-3 TRBV7-9 many TGTGCCAGCAGCTCTTTCCGCACAGATACGCAGTATTTT CASSSFRTDTQYF
- TRBJ2-2 TRBV20-1 many TGCAGTGCTAGAGGCCCAAACACCGGGGAGCTGTTTTTT CSARGPNTGELFF
- TRBJ2-1 TRBV11-2 many TGTGCCAGCAGCTTAGGCGCTAGCCGCACGAGCCCGTTCTTC CASSLGASRTSPFF
- TRBJ2-1 TRBV9 many TGTGCCAGCAGCGGGGGGGGGGGGCCATACAATGAGCAGTTCTTC CASSGGGGPYNEQFF
- TRBJ2-3 TRBV12-3/TRBV12-4 - TGTGCCAGCTCGGGACTAGGGGGCACAGATTCGCAGTATTTT CASSGLGGTDSQYF
- TRBJ2-1 TRBV27 many TGTGCCAGCAGGGACAGCTACAATGAGCAGTTCTTC CASRDSYNEQFF
TRBD2 TRBJ2-3 TRBV13 many TGTGCCAGTTCGGACGGGGGGGCCGATACGCAGTATTTT CASSDGGADTQYF
- TRBJ1-1 TRBV5-1 many TGCGCCAGCAGCGGGAGGACAGCGATGAACACTGAAGCTTTCTTT CASSGRTAMNTEAFF
TRBD1 TRBJ1-1 TRBV7-2 many TGTGCCAGCAGCGGCAACAGGGGCACTGAAGCTTTCTTT CASSGNRGTEAFF
- TRBJ2-5 TRBV12-3/TRBV12-4 few TGTGCCAGCAGGGCAGGCGAGACCCAGTACTTC CASRAGETQYF